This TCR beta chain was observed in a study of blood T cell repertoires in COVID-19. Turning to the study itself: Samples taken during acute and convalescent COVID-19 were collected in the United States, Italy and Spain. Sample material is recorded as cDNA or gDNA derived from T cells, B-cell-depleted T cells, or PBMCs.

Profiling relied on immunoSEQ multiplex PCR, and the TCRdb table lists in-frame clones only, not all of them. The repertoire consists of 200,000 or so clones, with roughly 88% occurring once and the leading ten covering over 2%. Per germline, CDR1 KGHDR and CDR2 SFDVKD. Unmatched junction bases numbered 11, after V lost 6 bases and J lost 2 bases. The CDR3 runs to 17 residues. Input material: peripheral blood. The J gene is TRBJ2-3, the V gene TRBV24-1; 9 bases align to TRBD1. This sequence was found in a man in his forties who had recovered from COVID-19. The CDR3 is CATSYRPGQGNTDTQYF. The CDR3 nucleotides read TGTGCCACCAGTTATAGGCCGGGACAGGGAAACACAGATACGCAGTATTTT.